Below, 15 T cell receptor beta chains from the same sample are listed, as sequenced in a study of shared clonotypes between healthy human individuals. Naive CD8 isolation took CD45RO-negative cells positively selected for CCR7 and excluded terminally differentiated effector memory CD45RA+ cells. Some clones are missing from TCRdb's copy, which holds only in-frame ones; the method was immunoSEQ multiplex PCR. The sample holds roughly 590,000 clones, 95% seen once. The sample comprised naive CD8+ T cells sorted from blood. The source is a woman aged 25 to 39 in good health.

The rearrangement links TRBV7-2 to TRBJ2-7, with TRBD2 matching 16 bases. Germline-derived CDR1 and CDR2 are SGHTA and FQGNSA. The J segment lost 2 bases and the V segment lost 5 bases, leaving 3 bases of the junction unmatched. The CDR3 has 16 residues. In nucleotides, the CDR3 is TGTGCCAGCAGCGCGGGACTAGCGGGAGGGACCTACGAGCAGTACTTC. This translates into CASSAGLAGGTYEQYF. The full variable domain, rest sourced from reference TRBV7-2 and TRBJ2-7, is GAGVSQSPSNKVTEKGKDVELRCDPISGHTALYWYRQSLGQGLEFLIYFQGNSAPDKSGLPSDRFSAERTGGSVSTLTIQRTQQEDSAVYLCASSAGLAGGTYEQYFGPGTRLTVT.

V usage is TRBV13 and J usage is TRBJ2-5; 12 positions match TRBD2. The CDR3 contains 16 residues. After removal of 5 bases from V and 3 bases from J, the junction contained 7 bases not matched to a gene. CDR1 is PRHDT, CDR2 FYEKMQ, per germline (reference sequence). In nucleotides, the CDR3 is TGTGCCAGCAGCACAAGGACTAGCGGGATGGAAGAGACCCAGTACTTC. Encoded protein: CASSTRTSGMEETQYF.

The chain uses TRBV14 and TRBJ2-7; TRBD1 might be the D (5 bases). Germline V gives CDR1 SGHDN, CDR2 FVKESK. The CDR3 length is 14 residues. Trimming took 3 bases from V and 0 from J, leaving 9 bases between them. CDR3 loop: CASSHPGSSYEQYF. The CDR3 nucleotides read TGTGCCAGCAGCCATCCAGGGTCCTCCTACGAGCAGTACTTC.

This rearrangement joins TRBV27 to TRBJ2-7, with a tentative D call TRBD1 (9 bases). Germline-derived CDR1 and CDR2 are MNHEY and SMNVEV (reference sequence). V was shortened by 2 bases and J by 5 bases, with 22 bases between the two germline ends. The CDR3 sequence is 17 residues long. CDR3 coding DNA: TGTGCCAGCAGTTTAGGGACAGGGAGCGGGAGAACCCACGAGCAGTACTTC. It translates to CASSLGTGSGRTHEQYF.

The rearrangement uses TRBV7-8 and TRBJ2-7, with D maybe TRBD2 (5 bases). V was shortened by 8 bases and J by 2 bases, with 10 bases between the two germline ends. Germline V gene sequence: CDR1 SGHVS, CDR2 FQNEAQ. This CDR3 contains 12 residues. CDR3 region: CASGLGTYEQYF. CDR3 sequence (DNA): TGTGCCAGCGGTCTCGGGACCTACGAGCAGTACTTC.

The chain carries TRBV21-1 and TRBJ1-4. TRBV21-1 is labeled a pseudogene. This CDR3 contains 15 residues. For the CDR3, the DNA is TGTGCCAGCAGCAAAGCGTGGGGGAGAGATGAAAAACTGTTTTTT. Translated: CASSKAWGRDEKLFF.

The chain links TRBV5-8 to TRBJ2-3; D gene ambiguous. The germline V gene has CDR1 SGHTS and CDR2 YDEGEE. The V and J ends lost 3 bases and 0 bases respectively, with 11 bases between them. The CDR3 has 15 amino acids. CDR3: CASSSGVTSTDTQYF. The CDR3 DNA follows: TGTGCCAGCAGCTCTGGGGTTACCAGCACAGATACGCAGTATTTT. Looking up the rest from reference TRBV5-8 and TRBJ2-3 gives the full variable domain: EAGVTQSPTHLIKTRGQQATLRCSPISGHTSVYWYQQALGLGLQFLLWYDEGEERNRGNFPPRFSGRQFPNYSSELNVNALELEDSALYLCASSSGVTSTDTQYFGPGTRLTVL.

This chain joins TRBV19 and TRBJ1-1; 8 bases are shared with TRBD1. Germline assignment: CDR1 LNHDA and CDR2 SQIVND (reference sequence). This CDR3 contains 15 residues. Losses at the gene ends were 7 bases for V and 4 bases for J; bases not matched to a gene: 11. The CDR3 loop reads CASKLDRDQFTEAFF. Written as DNA, the CDR3 is TGTGCCAGTAAGTTGGACAGGGATCAATTCACTGAAGCTTTCTTT.

The chain couples TRBV7-9 to TRBJ2-5; the D is unclear. V lost 2 bases to trimming and J lost 4 bases, with 8 bases between them. Germline assignment: CDR1 SEHNR and CDR2 FQNEAQ (reference sequence). The length of the CDR3 is 13 residues. This CDR3 reads CASSLWKGETQYF. The CDR3 nucleotides read TGTGCCAGCAGCTTATGGAAGGGAGAGACCCAGTACTTC.

The CDR3 sequence is CASSTGPSYNEQFF. The CDR3 DNA follows: TGTGCCAGCAGCACGGGGCCCTCCTACAATGAGCAGTTCTTC. The rearrangement links TRBV7-9 to TRBJ2-1; D assignment may be TRBD1 or TRBD2 (5 bases each). The CDR3 is 14 amino acids. The germline gives CDR1 SEHNR, CDR2 FQNEAQ (reference sequence). The germline V and J ends were trimmed by 5 bases and 0 bases, with 8 bases remaining between them.

This clone was seen only a few times. A read error may produce the germline difference seen at one junction end. The chain combines TRBV15 with TRBJ1-2; 8 bases are shared with TRBD1. The germline gives CDR1 LNHNV, CDR2 YYDKDF (reference sequence). The CDR3 runs to 13 residues. Written as DNA, the CDR3 is TGTGCCACCAGTAGAGACAGGGGCTATGGCTACACCTTC. Protein product: CATSRDRGYGYTF. The whole variable domain, remainder taken from reference TRBV15 and TRBJ1-2, is DAMVIQNPRYQVTQFGKPVTLSCSQTLNHNVMYWYQQKSSQAPKLLFHYYDKDFNNEADTPDNFQSRRPNTSFCFLDIRSPGLGDTAMYLCATSRDRGYGYTFGSGTRLTVV.

The rearrangement uses TRBV4-1 and TRBJ2-3; 7 nucleotides match TRBD1. This CDR3 spans 17 amino acids. V lost 1 base to trimming and J lost 2 bases; unmatched junction nucleotides: 9. Looked up from germline, CDR1 is MGHRA and CDR2 is YSYEKL. The CDR3 here is CASSQGSEGAYTDTQYF. The DNA of the CDR3 is TGCGCCAGCAGCCAAGGTAGTGAGGGGGCTTACACAGATACGCAGTATTTT.

The chain is built from TRBV6-1 and TRBJ2-7; a weak D match, TRBD2 (5 bases). Trimming pared 3 bases from V and 2 bases from J, leaving 11 bases between. CDR1 and CDR2 from the germline V gene are MNHNS and SASEGT. The CDR3 consists of 14 residues. CDR3 in DNA: TGTGCCAGCAGTGATAGGACTTTTACCTACGAGCAGTACTTC. This translates into CASSDRTFTYEQYF.

This sequence joins TRBV20-1 and TRBJ1-1, with D uncertain. Germline V gives CDR1 DFQATT, CDR2 SNEGSKA (reference sequence). The CDR3 sequence is 11 residues long. V was clipped by 1 base and J by 7 bases, with 7 bases between them. CDR3: CSARVVDEAFF. The CDR3 region has the DNA TGCAGTGCTAGAGTGGTGGATGAAGCTTTCTTT.

The rearrangement uses TRBV27 and TRBJ2-3; no definite D call. The CDR3 contains 14 residues. V was pared by 0 bases and J by 1 base, with 5 bases between. The germline V gene encodes CDR1 MNHEY and CDR2 SMNVEV (reference sequence). The CDR3 DNA reads as TGTGCCAGCAGTTTATCGTCGCGCACAGATACGCAGTATTTT. It translates to CASSLSSRTDTQYF.